This T cell receptor (beta chain) was sequenced for a study of OX40 agonist ivuxolimab in advanced cancers. In the study overall: Ivuxolimab, an antibody acting as an agonist of OX40 (CD134), was used to treat patients. Patients were 65% to 85% male with ages roughly 20 to 85, mean approximately 62. Eligibility rules accepted prior anti-PD-1, anti-PD-L1 or anti-CTLA-4 therapy, and around 38% had some. Study-wide results and limits: Researchers report that CD8+ T cells had, on average, more expanded clones than CD4+.

This clone was observed a handful of times. Antigen: not known. The method was immunoSEQ multiplex PCR; TCRdb's version includes in-frame clones alone and lacks a portion of them. The sample carries 45,000 or so clones, 85% to 90% recorded once. Germline V lookup: CDR1 MNHEY, CDR2 SMNVEV (reference sequence). This CDR3 has 16 residues. V was shortened by 1 base and J by 1 base, with 13 bases between the two germline ends. The sequenced sample was CD4+ or CD8+ T cells sorted from blood, obtained in a trial of the OX40 agonist ivuxolimab. The TCR comes from an adult with an advanced solid tumor such as melanoma, head and neck, liver or kidney cancer. J is TRBJ1-1 and V is TRBV27; no clear D. CDR3 region: CASSLYSVSGNTEAFF. The CDR3, as DNA: TGTGCCAGCAGTTTATATTCGGTGAGTGGGAACACTGAAGCTTTCTTT.